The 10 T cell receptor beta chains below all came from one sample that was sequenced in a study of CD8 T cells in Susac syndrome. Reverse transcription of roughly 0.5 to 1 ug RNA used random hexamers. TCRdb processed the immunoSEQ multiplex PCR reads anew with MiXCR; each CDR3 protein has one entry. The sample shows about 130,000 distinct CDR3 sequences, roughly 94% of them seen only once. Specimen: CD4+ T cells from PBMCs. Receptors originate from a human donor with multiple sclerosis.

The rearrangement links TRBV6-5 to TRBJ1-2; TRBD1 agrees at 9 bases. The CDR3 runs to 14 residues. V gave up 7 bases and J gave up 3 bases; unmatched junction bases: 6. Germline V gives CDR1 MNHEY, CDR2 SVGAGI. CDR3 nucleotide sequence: TGTGCCAGCACCGGGACAGGGTCCTACTATGGCTACACCTTC. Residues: CASTGTGSYYGYTF.

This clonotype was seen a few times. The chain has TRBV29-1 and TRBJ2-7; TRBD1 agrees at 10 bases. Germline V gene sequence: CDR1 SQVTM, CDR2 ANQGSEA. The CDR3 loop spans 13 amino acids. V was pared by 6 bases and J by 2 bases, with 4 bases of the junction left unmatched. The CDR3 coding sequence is TGCAGCGTGGGTGGACAGGGGGCCTACGAGCAGTACTTC. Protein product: CSVGGQGAYEQYF.

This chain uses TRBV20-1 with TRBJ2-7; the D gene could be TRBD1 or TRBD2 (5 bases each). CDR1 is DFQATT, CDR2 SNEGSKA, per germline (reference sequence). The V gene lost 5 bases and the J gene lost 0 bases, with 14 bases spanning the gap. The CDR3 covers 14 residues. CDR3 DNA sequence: TGCAGTGCTGACCGAGGTGGGGGCTCCTACGAGCAGTACTTC. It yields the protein CSADRGGGSYEQYF.

The CDR3 loop is CASSRKLLGDTEAFF. The CDR3 region has the DNA TGTGCCAGCAGCCGCAAACTTCTAGGGGACACTGAAGCTTTCTTT. The chain joins TRBV6-2 or TRBV6-3 to TRBJ1-1, with D possibly matching TRBD1 (5 bases). The germline V gene encodes CDR1 MNHEY and CDR2 SVGEGT. This CDR3 contains 15 residues. With 6 bases removed from V and 3 bases from J, the gap between germline ends came to 17 bases.

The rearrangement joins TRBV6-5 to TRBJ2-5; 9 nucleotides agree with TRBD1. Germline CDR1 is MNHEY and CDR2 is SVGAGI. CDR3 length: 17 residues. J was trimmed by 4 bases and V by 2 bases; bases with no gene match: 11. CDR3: CASSYRFTGGQPETQYF. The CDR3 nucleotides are TGTGCCAGCAGTTACCGATTCACAGGGGGCCAGCCAGAGACCCAGTACTTC.

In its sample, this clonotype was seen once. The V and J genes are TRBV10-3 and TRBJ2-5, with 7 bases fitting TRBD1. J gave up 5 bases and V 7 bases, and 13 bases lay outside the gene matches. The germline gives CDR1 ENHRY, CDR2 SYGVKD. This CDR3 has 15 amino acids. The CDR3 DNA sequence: TGTGCCATCAACCACCGAGACAGGGCGCCTGAGACCCAGTACTTC. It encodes CAINHRDRAPETQYF.

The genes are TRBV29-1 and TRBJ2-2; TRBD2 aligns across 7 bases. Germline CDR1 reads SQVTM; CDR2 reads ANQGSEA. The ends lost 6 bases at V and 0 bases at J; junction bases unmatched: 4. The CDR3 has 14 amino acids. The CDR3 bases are TGCAGCGTAAGCGGGATCTCGAACACCGGGGAGCTGTTTTTT. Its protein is CSVSGISNTGELFF.

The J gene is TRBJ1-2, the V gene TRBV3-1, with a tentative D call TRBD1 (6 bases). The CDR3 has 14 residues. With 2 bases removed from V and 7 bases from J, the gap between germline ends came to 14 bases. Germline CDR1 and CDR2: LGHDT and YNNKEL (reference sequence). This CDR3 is CASSQTEGVGGYTF. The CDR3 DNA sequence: TGTGCCAGCAGCCAAACGGAGGGGGTCGGTGGCTACACCTTC.

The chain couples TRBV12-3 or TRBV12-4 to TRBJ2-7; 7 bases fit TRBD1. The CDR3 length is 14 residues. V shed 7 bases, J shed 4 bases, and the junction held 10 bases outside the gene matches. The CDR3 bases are TGTGCCAGCACCCCCCAAGGGGGCCCATACGAGCAGTACTTC. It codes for CASTPQGGPYEQYF.

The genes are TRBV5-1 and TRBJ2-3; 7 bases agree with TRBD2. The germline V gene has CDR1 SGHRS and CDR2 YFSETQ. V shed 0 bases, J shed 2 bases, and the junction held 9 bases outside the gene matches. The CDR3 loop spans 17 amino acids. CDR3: CASSLALASGATDTQYF. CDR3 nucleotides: TGCGCCAGCAGCTTGGCCCTTGCTAGCGGTGCCACAGATACGCAGTATTTT.